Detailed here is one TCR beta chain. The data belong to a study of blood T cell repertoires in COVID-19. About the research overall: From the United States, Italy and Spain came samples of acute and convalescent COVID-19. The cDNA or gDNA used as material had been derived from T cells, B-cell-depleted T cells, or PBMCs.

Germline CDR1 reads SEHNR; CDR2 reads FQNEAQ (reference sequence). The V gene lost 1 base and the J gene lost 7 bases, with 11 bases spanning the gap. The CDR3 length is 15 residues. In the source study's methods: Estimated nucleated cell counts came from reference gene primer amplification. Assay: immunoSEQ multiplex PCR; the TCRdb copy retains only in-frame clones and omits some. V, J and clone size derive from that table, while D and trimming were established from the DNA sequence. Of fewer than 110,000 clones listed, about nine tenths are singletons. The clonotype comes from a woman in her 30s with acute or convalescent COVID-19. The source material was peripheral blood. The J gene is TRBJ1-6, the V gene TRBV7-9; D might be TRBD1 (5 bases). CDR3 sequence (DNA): TGTGCCAGCAGCTTAGAGCAGGGAACAAATTCACCCCTCCACTTT. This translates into CASSLEQGTNSPLHF.